The rows below give T cell receptor beta chains drawn from one sample of a study of T cells of healthy individuals. TCRdb reprocessed the 5' RACE reads via MiXCR and lists one record per CDR3 protein. The table shows 45,000 to 60,000 distinct CDR3 sequences, with 14% to 15% occurring only once. Receptors were obtained from a human donor in good health. The conserved cysteine and the conserved F or W are not part of the CDR3 here.

j_call: TRBJ2-2; v_call: TRBV2; cdr3_aa: ASRSAWTGELF
j_call: TRBJ2-7; v_call: TRBV20-1; cdr3_aa: SARDIQGAEEQY
j_call: TRBJ2-2; v_call: TRBV6-1; cdr3_aa: ASSFGTRPGELF
j_call: TRBJ1-2; v_call: TRBV10-3; cdr3_aa: AISTYFTYSGRDYGYT
j_call: TRBJ2-3; v_call: TRBV20-1; cdr3_aa: SVPRSGKTYEQYFGPGTDTQY
j_call: TRBJ2-7; v_call: TRBV4-3; cdr3_aa: ASSRIAGEGEQY
j_call: TRBJ2-5; v_call: TRBV19; cdr3_aa: ASRRTALQETQY
j_call: TRBJ1-2; v_call: TRBV25-1; cdr3_aa: ASSEGSRGFPNYGYT
j_call: TRBJ2-5; v_call: TRBV20-1; cdr3_aa: SADHPGVETQY
j_call: TRBJ1-2; v_call: TRBV6-2/TRBV6-3; cdr3_aa: ASSNSGRTYT
j_call: TRBJ1-5; v_call: TRBV20-1; cdr3_aa: SAREGIPGQAFSNQPQH
j_call: TRBJ1-2; v_call: TRBV5-1; cdr3_aa: ASSPDRFYGYT
j_call: TRBJ1-2; v_call: TRBV25-1; cdr3_aa: ASSGEGWEGGYT
j_call: TRBJ2-1; v_call: TRBV5-4; cdr3_aa: ASSFGGRAQNEQF
j_call: TRBJ1-6; v_call: TRBV4-1; cdr3_aa: ASSPTPGATNSPLH
j_call: TRBJ2-3; v_call: TRBV11-2; cdr3_aa: ASSPEGRRDTQY
j_call: TRBJ1-2; v_call: TRBV6-6; cdr3_aa: ASSYSGDNYGYT
j_call: TRBJ2-5; v_call: TRBV7-3; cdr3_aa: ASSLTVSETQY
j_call: TRBJ1-2; v_call: TRBV6-1; cdr3_aa: ASSDGGQIYGYT
j_call: TRBJ2-4; v_call: TRBV9; cdr3_aa: ASSGEGTGRSINIQY
j_call: TRBJ2-1; v_call: TRBV19; cdr3_aa: ASSIDGRHNEQF
j_call: TRBJ2-7; v_call: TRBV3-1; cdr3_aa: ASSPRTRASGISYEQY
j_call: TRBJ2-7; v_call: TRBV20-1; cdr3_aa: SPRGGISYEQY
j_call: TRBJ1-6; v_call: TRBV20-1; cdr3_aa: SARAGGRLSYNSPLH
j_call: TRBJ1-1; v_call: TRBV3-1; cdr3_aa: ASSQAGWGRTEAF
j_call: TRBJ2-1; v_call: TRBV7-2; cdr3_aa: ASSLAAGSNNEQF
j_call: TRBJ2-5; v_call: TRBV6-1; cdr3_aa: ASSEALALYKETQY
j_call: TRBJ2-1; v_call: TRBV20-1; cdr3_aa: SARGRGLAGALSYNEQF
j_call: TRBJ2-5; v_call: TRBV10-2; cdr3_aa: ASSDRERSETQY
j_call: TRBJ2-1; v_call: TRBV20-1; cdr3_aa: SAPPGTGKANEQF
j_call: TRBJ1-5; v_call: TRBV7-2; cdr3_aa: ASSSGSGGGQPQH
j_call: TRBJ2-1; v_call: TRBV24-1; cdr3_aa: ATSDFGTGSNEQF
j_call: TRBJ2-5; v_call: TRBV7-2; cdr3_aa: ASSFWTGGKETQY
j_call: TRBJ2-2; v_call: TRBV5-1; cdr3_aa: ASSERTSSVELF
j_call: TRBJ1-5; v_call: TRBV24-1; cdr3_aa: ATSDSAVFNQPQH
j_call: TRBJ1-1; v_call: TRBV20-1; cdr3_aa: SARAGTPFEAF
j_call: TRBJ1-5; v_call: TRBV20-1; cdr3_aa: SARDSPGVTYSNQPQH
j_call: TRBJ1-4; v_call: TRBV12-3/TRBV12-4; cdr3_aa: ASSQDRVPTEKLF